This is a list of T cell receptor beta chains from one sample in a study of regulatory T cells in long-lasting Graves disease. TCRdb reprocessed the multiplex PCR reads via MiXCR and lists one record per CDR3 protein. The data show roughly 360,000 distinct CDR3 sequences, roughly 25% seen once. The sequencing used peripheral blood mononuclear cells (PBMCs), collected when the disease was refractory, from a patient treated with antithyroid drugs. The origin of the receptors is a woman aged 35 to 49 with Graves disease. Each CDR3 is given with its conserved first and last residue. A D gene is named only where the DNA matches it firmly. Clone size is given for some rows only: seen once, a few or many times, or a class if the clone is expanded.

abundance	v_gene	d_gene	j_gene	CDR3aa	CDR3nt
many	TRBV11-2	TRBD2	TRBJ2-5	CATKAGDEETQYF	TGTGCCACTAAAGCGGGAGACGAAGAGACCCAGTACTTC
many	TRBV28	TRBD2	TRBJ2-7	CASSDGLAGYEQYF	TGTGCCAGCAGTGACGGACTAGCTGGATACGAGCAGTACTTC
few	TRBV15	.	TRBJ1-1	CATSRKRGDNTEAFF	TGTGCCACCAGCAGAAAGCGGGGGGATAACACTGAAGCTTTCTTT
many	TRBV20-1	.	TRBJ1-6	CSASYSTNSPLHF	TGCAGTGCTAGTTACAGCACCAATTCACCCCTCCACTTT
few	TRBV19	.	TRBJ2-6	CASAVDSGANVLTF	TGTGCCAGTGCCGTAGACTCTGGGGCCAACGTCCTGACTTTC
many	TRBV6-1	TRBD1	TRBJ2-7	CASTDAGTGSPEQYF	TGTGCCAGCACCGACGCCGGGACAGGGTCGCCTGAGCAGTACTTC
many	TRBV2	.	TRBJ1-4	CASSESHVEKLFF	TGTGCCAGCAGTGAATCTCATGTTGAAAAACTGTTTTTT
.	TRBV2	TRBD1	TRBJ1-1	CASSTPDRATEAFF	TGTGCCAGCAGTACACCTGACAGGGCCACTGAAGCTTTCTTT
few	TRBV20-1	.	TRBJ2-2	CSARHNTGELFF	TGCAGTGCTAGGCATAACACCGGGGAGCTGTTTTTT
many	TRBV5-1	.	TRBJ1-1	CASSTGGGTEAFF	TGCGCCAGCAGCACGGGGGGGGGCACTGAAGCTTTCTTT
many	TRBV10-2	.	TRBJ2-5	CASSRYGGPGETQYF	TGCGCCAGCAGCCGGTATGGGGGACCGGGAGAGACCCAGTACTTC
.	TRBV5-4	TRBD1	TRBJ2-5	CASSFRTGQETQYF	TGTGCCAGCAGCTTCAGGACAGGCCAAGAGACCCAGTACTTC
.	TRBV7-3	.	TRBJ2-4	CASSLGGAIAKNIQYF	TGTGCCAGCAGCTTAGGCGGGGCGATAGCCAAAAACATTCAGTACTTC
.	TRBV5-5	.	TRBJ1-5	CASSLNLGPRRQPQHF	TGTGCCAGCAGCTTGAATCTCGGCCCCCGGCGTCAGCCCCAGCATTTT
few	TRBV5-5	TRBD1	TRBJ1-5	CASSFRDSSGPQHF	TGTGCCAGCAGCTTTCGGGACAGCTCGGGTCCCCAGCATTTT
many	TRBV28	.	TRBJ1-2	CASSLLRDGYTF	TGTGCCAGCAGTTTATTGAGGGATGGCTACACCTTC
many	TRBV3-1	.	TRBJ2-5	CASRADEETQYF	TGTGCCAGTAGGGCGGATGAGGAGACCCAGTACTTC
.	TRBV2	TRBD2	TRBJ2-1	CATLLAGGRDEQFF	TGTGCCACCCTCCTAGCGGGAGGCCGGGATGAGCAGTTCTTC
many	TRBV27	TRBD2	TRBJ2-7	CASSPPGAGVYEQYF	TGTGCCAGCAGCCCCCCCGGAGCGGGAGTCTACGAGCAGTACTTC
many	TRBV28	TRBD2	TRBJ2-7	CASSSGGVRLYEQYF	TGTGCCAGCAGTTCCGGGGGGGTAAGGCTCTACGAGCAGTACTTC
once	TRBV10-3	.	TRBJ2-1	CAISEPVSSYNEQFF	TGTGCCATCAGTGAGCCAGTTAGCTCCTACAATGAGCAGTTCTTC
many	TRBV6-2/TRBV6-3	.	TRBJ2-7	CASSTELFPTYEQYF	TGTGCCAGCAGTACAGAATTATTCCCCACCTACGAGCAGTACTTC
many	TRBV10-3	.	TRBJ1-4	CAISARTETDEKLFF	TGTGCCATCAGTGCTAGGACAGAGACTGATGAAAAACTGTTTTTT
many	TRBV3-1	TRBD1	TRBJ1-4	CASSQTGQDEKLFF	TGTGCCAGCAGCCAAACGGGACAGGATGAAAAACTGTTTTTT
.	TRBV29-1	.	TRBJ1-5	CSVATRPDSNQPQHF	TGCAGCGTTGCAACCAGGCCCGATAGCAATCAGCCCCAGCATTTT
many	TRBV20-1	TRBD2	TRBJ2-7	CSARDWDSGTYEQYF	TGCAGTGCTAGAGATTGGGATAGCGGGACCTACGAGCAGTACTTC
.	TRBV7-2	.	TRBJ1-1	CASSLVADTEAFF	TGTGCCAGCAGCTTAGTAGCTGATACTGAAGCTTTCTTT
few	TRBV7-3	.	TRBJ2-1	CASSLASGNEQFF	TGTGCCAGCAGCTTAGCTAGTGGCAATGAGCAGTTCTTC
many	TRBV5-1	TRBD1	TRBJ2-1	CASSLDRGNEQFF	TGCGCCAGCAGCTTGGACAGGGGCAATGAGCAGTTCTTC
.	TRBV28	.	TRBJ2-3	CASSFGYRVSDTQYF	TGTGCCAGCAGTTTTGGTTATAGGGTCTCAGATACGCAGTATTTT
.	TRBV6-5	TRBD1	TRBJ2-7	CASSLIIPGTGGREQYF	TGTGCCAGCAGTTTAATAATCCCCGGGACAGGGGGACGGGAGCAGTACTTC
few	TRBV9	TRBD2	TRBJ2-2	CASSARLAGGGELFF	TGTGCCAGCAGCGCCAGACTAGCGGGAGGTGGGGAGCTGTTTTTT
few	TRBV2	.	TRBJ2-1	CASSEAEQPQLIFYNEQFF	TGTGCCAGCAGTGAAGCTGAACAGCCCCAGTTAATATTTTACAATGAGCAGTTCTTC
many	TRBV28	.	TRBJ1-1	CASSLSNMNTEAFF	TGTGCCAGCAGCCTCTCCAACATGAACACTGAAGCTTTCTTT
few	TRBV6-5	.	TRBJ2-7	CASSYSYPYEQYF	TGTGCCAGCAGTTACTCGTATCCCTACGAGCAGTACTTC
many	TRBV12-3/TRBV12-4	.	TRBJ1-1	CASSPGQWNTEAFF	TGTGCCAGCAGTCCCGGACAGTGGAACACTGAAGCTTTCTTT
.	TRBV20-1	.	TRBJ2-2	CSAAGLRNTGELFF	TGCAGTGCCGCGGGACTTCGGAACACCGGGGAGCTGTTTTTT
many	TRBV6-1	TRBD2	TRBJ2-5	CASIASGSLGETQYF	TGTGCCAGCATTGCTAGCGGGAGTTTAGGGGAGACCCAGTACTTC
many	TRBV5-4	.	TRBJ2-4	CASSLEGRGRDIQYF	TGTGCCAGCAGCTTGGAGGGTCGTGGGCGAGACATTCAGTACTTC
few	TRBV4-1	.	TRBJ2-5	CASSQDLLRVWETQYF	TGCGCCAGCAGCCAAGATCTTTTAAGGGTCTGGGAGACCCAGTACTTC
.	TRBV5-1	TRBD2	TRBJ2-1	CASSLMGGSYNEQFF	TGCGCCAGCAGCTTGATGGGAGGGAGTTACAATGAGCAGTTCTTC
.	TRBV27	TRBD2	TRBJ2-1	CASSFLAGEQFF	TGTGCCAGCAGTTTTTTAGCGGGAGAGCAGTTCTTC
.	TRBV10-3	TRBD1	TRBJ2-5	CAISGNIGGGETQYF	TGTGCCATCAGTGGGAATATAGGGGGCGGGGAGACCCAGTACTTC
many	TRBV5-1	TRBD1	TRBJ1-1	CASSYPGTDTEAFF	TGCGCCAGCAGCTATCCCGGGACAGACACTGAAGCTTTCTTT
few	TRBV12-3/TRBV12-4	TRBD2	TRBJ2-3	CASSGPHSGSSTDTQYF	TGTGCCAGCAGTGGGCCCCATAGCGGGAGTAGCACAGATACGCAGTATTTT
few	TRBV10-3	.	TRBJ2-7	CAISDHSGSSYEQYF	TGTGCCATCAGTGACCATAGCGGCAGCTCCTACGAGCAGTACTTC
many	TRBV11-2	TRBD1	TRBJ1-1	CASSSPWQGVAFF	TGTGCCAGCAGCTCCCCGTGGCAGGGGGTGGCTTTCTTT
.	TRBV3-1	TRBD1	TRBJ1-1	CASSPRSGGRGTEAFF	TGTGCCAGCAGCCCCCGATCAGGGGGGCGAGGCACTGAAGCTTTCTTT
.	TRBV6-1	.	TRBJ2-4	CATTAGLTKNIQYF	TGTGCCACCACCGCGGGGCTAACCAAAAACATTCAGTACTTC
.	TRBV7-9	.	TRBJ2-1	CASSLYRDYEQFF	TGTGCCAGCAGCCTCTATCGTGATTATGAGCAGTTCTTC
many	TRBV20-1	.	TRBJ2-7	CSARDEVKYYEQYF	TGCAGTGCTAGGGATGAAGTGAAATACTACGAGCAGTACTTC
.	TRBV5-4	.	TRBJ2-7	CASSFQSGNYEQYF	TGTGCCAGCAGCTTCCAATCTGGGAACTACGAGCAGTACTTC
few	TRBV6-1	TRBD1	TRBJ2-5	CASNRGIQETQYF	TGTGCCAGCAACAGGGGAATACAAGAGACCCAGTACTTC
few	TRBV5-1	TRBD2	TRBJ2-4	CASSREGNKNIQYF	TGCGCCAGCAGCCGGGAGGGAAACAAAAACATTCAGTACTTC
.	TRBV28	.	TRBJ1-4	CASSLYQGVGEKLFF	TGTGCCAGCAGTTTATATCAGGGAGTGGGGGAAAAACTGTTTTTT